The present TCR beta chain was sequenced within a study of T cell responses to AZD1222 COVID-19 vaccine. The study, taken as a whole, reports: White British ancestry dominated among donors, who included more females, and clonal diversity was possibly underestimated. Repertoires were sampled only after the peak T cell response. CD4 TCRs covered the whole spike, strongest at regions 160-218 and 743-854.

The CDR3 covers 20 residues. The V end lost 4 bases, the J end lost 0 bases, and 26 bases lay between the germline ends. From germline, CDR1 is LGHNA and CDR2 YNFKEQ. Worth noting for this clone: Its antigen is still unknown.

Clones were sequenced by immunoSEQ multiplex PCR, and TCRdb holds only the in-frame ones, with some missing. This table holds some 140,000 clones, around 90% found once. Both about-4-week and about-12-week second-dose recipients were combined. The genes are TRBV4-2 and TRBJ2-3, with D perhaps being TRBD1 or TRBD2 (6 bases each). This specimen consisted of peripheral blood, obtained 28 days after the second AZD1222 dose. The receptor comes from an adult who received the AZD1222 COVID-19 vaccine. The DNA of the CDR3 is TGTGCCAGCAGCCGTCAGACAGTGGTTTTTTCGGGGGCCAGCACAGATACGCAGTATTTT. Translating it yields CASSRQTVVFSGASTDTQYF.